This T cell receptor (beta chain) stems from a study of cytomegalovirus exposure and HLA in healthy donors. Study findings and constraints: Investigators reported 150 to 200 TCR beta chains as tied to cytomegalovirus. Rarity characterized most TCR sequences, yet some public TCRs appeared in many donors.

Vbeta (60) and Jbeta (13) primers were used in the PCR. Libraries were prepared by immunoSEQ multiplex PCR; TCRdb keeps only in-frame clonotypes and omits some of them. This sample's table reports some 130,000 clones. As concerns this clone: What it recognizes is unknown.

The germline gives CDR1 MDHEN, CDR2 SYDVKM. This CDR3 comprises 14 residues. Trimming took off 7 bases at V and 2 bases at J, with 15 bases between the two ends. Material for sequencing was PBMCs. The gene calls are TRBV28 and TRBJ2-7; weak D call: TRBD1 (5 bases). The receptor's source is a man aged 18-30 years in good health and CMV-seronegative. The CDR3 DNA reads TGTGCCAGCATCTTAAGCACAGGTCCCTACGAGCAGTACTTC. This codes for CASILSTGPYEQYF.